These 3 T cell receptor beta chains were all obtained from the same sample, sequenced in a study of blood T cell repertoires in COVID-19. Sequencing used immunoSEQ multiplex PCR; TCRdb keeps in-frame clones, though not all of them. Among 80,000 or so clones listed, 90% to 95% were seen once. What was sequenced was peripheral blood. The source of these receptors is a woman between 50 and 59 years old in a cohort sampled during active COVID-19.

The rearrangement uses TRBV5-1 and TRBJ1-2, with D possibly matching TRBD1 (6 bases). Trimming took off 0 bases at V and 5 bases at J, with 8 bases between the two ends. The CDR3 covers 13 residues. In germline, CDR1 is SGHRS, CDR2 YFSETQ. This CDR3 is CASSLGTAYGYTF. The CDR3 coding sequence is TGCGCCAGCAGCTTGGGGACAGCATATGGCTACACCTTC.

The chain carries TRBV7-2 and TRBJ2-6; TRBD2 matches at 7 bases. The CDR3 length is 16 residues. CDR1 SGHTA and CDR2 FQGNSA come from the germline V gene. Trimming at V came to 7 bases and at J to 2 bases, leaving 8 bases not matched to a gene. CDR3 bases: TGTGCCAGCACCCTAATGGGGGGGGCTGGGGCCAACGTCCTGACTTTC. Residues: CASTLMGGAGANVLTF.

The V and J genes are TRBV28 and TRBJ2-3; 12 positions match TRBD2. Germline CDR1 is MDHEN and CDR2 is SYDVKM. The trim removed 3 bases at V and 6 bases at J, leaving 7 bases unmatched. This CDR3 has 16 amino acids. The CDR3 nucleotides are TGTGCCAGCAGTTTTTCGCTAGCGGGAGGGCTGGATACGCAGTATTTT. Translated: CASSFSLAGGLDTQYF.